This TCR beta chain appears in the sequencing data of a study of cytomegalovirus exposure and HLA in healthy donors. With regard to this clone: Its antigen is currently unknown.

Vbeta (60) and Jbeta (13) primers were used in the PCR. Libraries were prepared by immunoSEQ multiplex PCR; TCRdb keeps only in-frame clonotypes and omits some of them. This table has roughly 140,000 clones, 50% to 75% appearing once. Overall study findings and caveats: Earlier results showed most TCR beta V segments being productive about 87% or about 30% of the time. Donor immune exposure was known only as CMV serostatus. Sequence variants that were highly shared formed a cluster that was likely a sequencing artifact.

The CDR3 runs to 12 residues. This receptor was obtained from a woman aged 25-40 years in good health and CMV-seropositive. V gene TRBV12-2 combines with J gene TRBJ2-7; no DNA check was done on the table's D call, TRBD1. TRBV12-2 is a pseudogene locus. Specimen: PBMCs. The CDR3 sequence is CASRQFPYEQYF. The CDR3 nucleotides are TGTGCAAGTCGGCAGTTCCCCTACGAGCAGTACTTC.